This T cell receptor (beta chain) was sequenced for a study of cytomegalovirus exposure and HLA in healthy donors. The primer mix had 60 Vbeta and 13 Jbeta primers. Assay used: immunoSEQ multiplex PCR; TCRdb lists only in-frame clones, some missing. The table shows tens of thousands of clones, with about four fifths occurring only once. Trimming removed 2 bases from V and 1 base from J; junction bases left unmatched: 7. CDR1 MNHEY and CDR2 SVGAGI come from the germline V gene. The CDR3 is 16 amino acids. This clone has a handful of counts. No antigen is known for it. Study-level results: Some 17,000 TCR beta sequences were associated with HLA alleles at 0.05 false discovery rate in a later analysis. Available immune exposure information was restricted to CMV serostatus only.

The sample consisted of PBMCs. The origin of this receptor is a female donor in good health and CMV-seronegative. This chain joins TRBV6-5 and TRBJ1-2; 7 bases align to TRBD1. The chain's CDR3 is CASSYPMGQNNYGYTF. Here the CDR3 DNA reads TGTGCCAGCAGTTACCCCATGGGACAGAATAACTATGGCTACACCTTC.